These T cell receptor beta chains were read from a single sample in a study of blood T cell repertoires in COVID-19. Clones were read by immunoSEQ multiplex PCR, and TCRdb kept only the in-frame ones, dropping some. The sample includes fewer than 450,000 clones, around 91% seen only once; the top ten take approximately 0.65%. The sample was PBMCs or T cells enriched from blood (not recorded which). Receptor source: a man between 18 and 29 years old who had recovered from COVID-19. Each CDR3 is given with its conserved first and last residue. D genes are given only for firm matches. Size is stated for part of the rows, as once, few or many counts, or as a class when the clone is expanded.

clone_size j_call v_call d_call cdr3_nt cdr3_aa
NA TRBJ2-7 TRBV19 TRBD2 TGTGCCAGTAGTCCCTCGGGGGGACTAGCGCTCTACGAGCAGTACTTC CASSPSGGLALYEQYF
few TRBJ1-1 TRBV5-1 TRBD1 TGCGCCAGCAGCCTCCGACAGGGCAAGAACACTGAAGCTTTCTTT CASSLRQGKNTEAFF
NA TRBJ2-2 TRBV2 TRBD2 TGTGCCAGCAGTGAAATCGAGCGGGGGCCCGGGGAGCTGTTTTTT CASSEIERGPGELFF
NA TRBJ2-5 TRBV5-1 TRBD1 TGCGCCAGCAGCGCCGGGACAGGGAGGGAGACCCAGTACTTC CASSAGTGRETQYF
NA TRBJ2-7 TRBV5-8 TRBD1 TGTGCCAGCAGCTGGCCGGGACAGGGGGTGCACGAGCAGTACTTC CASSWPGQGVHEQYF
NA TRBJ2-7 TRBV29-1 NA TGCAGCGTTATGAGTTCCCTCTACGAGCAGTACTTC CSVMSSLYEQYF
NA TRBJ2-2 TRBV4-2 TRBD2 TGTGCCAGCAGCCAAGCAATAGCGGGCGCCGCGAACACCGGGGAGCTGTTTTTT CASSQAIAGAANTGELFF
NA TRBJ2-7 TRBV5-6 NA TGTGCCAGCAGCTTGGCCGTCGTAACTTCCTACGAGCAGTACTTC CASSLAVVTSYEQYF
once TRBJ2-7 TRBV11-2 NA TGTGCCAGCAGATATACAGGGAGTGGGGAGCAGTACTTC CASRYTGSGEQYF
once TRBJ2-2 TRBV28 NA TGTGCCAGCGAAGGGGTTACCGGGGAGCTGTTTTTT CASEGVTGELFF
NA TRBJ2-7 TRBV7-8 TRBD2 TGTGCCAGCAGCGCGAGGACTAGCGGGAGCTACGAGCAGTACTTC CASSARTSGSYEQYF
NA TRBJ1-2 TRBV11-3 NA TGTGCCAGCAGCTTTACGCCAACAGGCCCCGGCTACACCTTC CASSFTPTGPGYTF
NA TRBJ1-2 TRBV7-3 TRBD1 TGTGCCAGCAGCGAAGACAGGGTTAAGATGGAGAACTATGGCTACACCTTC CASSEDRVKMENYGYTF
many TRBJ2-7 TRBV28 TRBD1 TGTGCCAGCAGTTCAACCTCCCGGGACAGGGGGCGTAGGGGTGAGCAGTACTTC CASSSTSRDRGRRGEQYF
NA TRBJ2-7 TRBV3-1/TRBV3-2 NA TGTGCCAGCAGCCTGACTTGGGGGGGCAGCGAGCAGTACTTC CASSLTWGGSEQYF
few TRBJ2-2 TRBV7-3 TRBD1 TGTGCCAGCAGCTTAAGACAGGGCCGGACCGGGGAGCTGTTTTTT CASSLRQGRTGELFF
NA TRBJ1-3 TRBV9 TRBD1 TGTGCCAGCAGCGAGGACAGGGGGAGCACCATATATTTT CASSEDRGSTIYF
once TRBJ1-2 TRBV18 TRBD1 TGTGCCAGCTCATCATCCGGGACAGGGGGTGGAGGCTACACCTTC CASSSSGTGGGGYTF
NA TRBJ1-2 TRBV6-1 NA TGTGCCAGCACCGAGGGGGTTTCGCACTATGGCTACACCTTC CASTEGVSHYGYTF
NA TRBJ1-5 TRBV6-5 TRBD1 TGTGCCAGCAGAGGGGGCTGGAATCAGCCCCAGCATTTT CASRGGWNQPQHF
NA TRBJ1-5 TRBV3-1/TRBV3-2 NA TGTGCCAGCAGCCAAGGATTCGGAGTTAGCAATCAGCCCCAGCATTTT CASSQGFGVSNQPQHF
NA TRBJ1-3 TRBV28 NA TGTGCCAGCAGCCAGGCTGAGGGCTCTGGAAACACCATATATTTT CASSQAEGSGNTIYF
NA TRBJ1-1 TRBV3-1/TRBV3-2 TRBD1 TGTGCCAGCAGCCATCGTCCGGGACAGGGTGTCACTGAAGCTTTCTTT CASSHRPGQGVTEAFF
NA TRBJ1-1 TRBV11-2 TRBD1 TGTGCCAGCAGCATGGGGACAGGGGGCGGAACTGAAGCTTTCTTT CASSMGTGGGTEAFF
NA TRBJ1-5 TRBV12-3/TRBV12-4 NA TGTGCCAGCAGCCGTAATCGCAATCAGCCCCAGCATTTT CASSRNRNQPQHF
once TRBJ2-7 TRBV20-1 TRBD2 TGCAGTGCTAGTCCGACTAGCGGGAGCGGGCACGAGCAGTACTTC CSASPTSGSGHEQYF
NA TRBJ2-5 TRBV6-5 TRBD2 TGTGCCAGCCGTCCGGTCGTCGGGCGGGAGGAGACCCAGTACTTC CASRPVVGREETQYF
NA TRBJ2-7 TRBV11-2 NA TGTGCCAGCAGCTTAGTGACCGGGAAAACCTACGAGCAGTACTTC CASSLVTGKTYEQYF
NA TRBJ1-2 TRBV11-3 TRBD1 TGTGCCAGCAGCTACCGGGGACAGGGGACCTATGGCTACACCTTC CASSYRGQGTYGYTF
many TRBJ1-2 TRBV3-1/TRBV3-2 NA TGTGCCAGCAGCCAAGGGCCTGTGCCCTCCTATGGCTACACCTTC CASSQGPVPSYGYTF
NA TRBJ1-6 TRBV3-1/TRBV3-2 TRBD1 TGTGCCAGCAGCCCGGGACAGGGGAATTCACCCCTCCACTTT CASSPGQGNSPLHF
few TRBJ1-3 TRBV6-1 TRBD1 TGTGCCAGCAGTGAAGTTCTCGGGACAGGGATTTCTGGAAACACCATATATTTT CASSEVLGTGISGNTIYF
NA TRBJ2-1 TRBV4-1 TRBD2 TGCGCCAGCAGCCAAGATGTAGCGGGAGGATACAATGAGCAGTTCTTC CASSQDVAGGYNEQFF
once TRBJ1-2 TRBV4-1 NA TGCGCCAGCAGCCAAGATCAAGGGGCGCGTGGCTACACCTTC CASSQDQGARGYTF
NA TRBJ2-7 TRBV7-6 TRBD1 TGTGCCAGCAGCCTGGGACAGGGGTCAAGGGAGCAGTACTTC CASSLGQGSREQYF
few TRBJ2-2 TRBV10-3 TRBD2 TGTGCCATAACTCCCCATAGCGGGAGGACTACCGGGGAGCTGTTTTTT CAITPHSGRTTGELFF
NA TRBJ1-3 TRBV18 NA TGTGCCAGCGAGAGCAACTCTGGAAACACCATATATTTT CASESNSGNTIYF
NA TRBJ2-6 TRBV10-2 NA TGCGCCAGCAAGGGGCCAGGCTTTTACTCTGGGGCCAACGTCCTGACTTTC CASKGPGFYSGANVLTF
NA TRBJ2-7 TRBV7-8 NA TGTGCCAGCAGTCTTTTCGCGGGACAGTACTACGAGCAGTACTTC CASSLFAGQYYEQYF
NA TRBJ1-6 TRBV4-1 NA TGCGCCAGCAGCCAAGTAGGGAAGGGGAATTCACCCCTCCACTTT CASSQVGKGNSPLHF
NA TRBJ1-6 TRBV6-6 TRBD1 TGTGCCAGCAGTCCTGGACAGGGCTGGGACTATAATTCACCCCTCCACTTT CASSPGQGWDYNSPLHF
NA TRBJ2-4 TRBV19 NA TGTGCCAGTAGTATAGAACGAGGCATTCAGTACTTC CASSIERGIQYF
NA TRBJ1-2 TRBV6-5 NA TGTGCCAGCAGTTACTCCCGGGTGGGCTATGGCTACACCTTC CASSYSRVGYGYTF
NA TRBJ1-3 TRBV19 NA TGTGCCACAGGGCCTGGAAACACCATATATTTT CATGPGNTIYF
NA TRBJ1-3 TRBV6-1 NA TGTGCCAGCAGTGAACGGGTTGGAAACACCATATATTTT CASSERVGNTIYF
NA TRBJ1-4 TRBV5-6 NA TGTGCCAGCAGCGACGGGTCGGGTGGATATGAAAAACTGTTTTTT CASSDGSGGYEKLFF
NA TRBJ2-7 TRBV18 TRBD2 TGTGCCAGCTCACAACTAGCGCAAAAAGGCTACGAGCAGTACTTC CASSQLAQKGYEQYF
NA TRBJ2-6 TRBV5-1 NA TGCGCCAGCAGCTTGGCCTCAGGGCACGGATTCTCTGGGGCCAACGTCCTGACTTTC CASSLASGHGFSGANVLTF
once TRBJ1-5 TRBV10-3 NA TGTGCCATCAGTGAGTCCTACCTCCAGGGGCCCAATCAGCCCCAGCATTTT CAISESYLQGPNQPQHF
NA TRBJ1-6 TRBV27 NA TGTGCCAGCACGGCAGGATCCTTCCCCCTCCACTTT CASTAGSFPLHF
NA TRBJ1-1 TRBV4-1 NA TGCGCCAGCAGCCCCAACCAGGGGAACACTGAAGCTTTCTTT CASSPNQGNTEAFF
NA TRBJ2-7 TRBV27 TRBD1 TGTGCCAGCAGTTTCGCCCCCACAGGGGATGAGCAGTACTTC CASSFAPTGDEQYF
NA TRBJ2-2 TRBV4-1 TRBD2 TGCGCCAGCAGCCAAGCGTCCCTAGCGGGTGATACGAAAGGCGGAACCGGGGAGCTGTTTTTT CASSQASLAGDTKGGTGELFF
NA TRBJ1-3 TRBV15 TRBD1 TGTGCCACCAGCAGTTCCTGGGACAGCTCTGGAAACACCATATATTTT CATSSSWDSSGNTIYF
NA TRBJ1-6 TRBV4-1 NA TGCGCCAGCAGCCAAGATGGGGGGGGGATACTTTCACCCCTCCACTTT CASSQDGGGILSPLHF
NA TRBJ2-4 TRBV9 TRBD1 TGTGCCAGCAGCGTAGACCGACAGGGGATTCAGTACTTC CASSVDRQGIQYF